Included here is one TCR beta chain sequence, with context. Its antigen is as yet unknown. A multiplex PCR was run with 60 Vbeta primers and 13 Jbeta primers. The data were produced by immunoSEQ multiplex PCR, yet TCRdb's version contains in-frame clones alone and is incomplete. The repertoire consists of about 110,000 clones, with roughly four fifths occurring once and the leading ten covering under 2%. The data were obtained in a study of cytomegalovirus exposure and HLA in healthy donors. The study's findings and limits: The majority of CMV-associated TCR beta chains were reported as apparently HLA-restricted in a later analysis.

The CDR3 length is 14 residues. V shed 0 bases and J shed 8 bases, with 13 bases lying between them. Germline-derived CDR1 and CDR2 are MNHEY and SVGAGI. The sequence came from a man between 50 and 59 years old in good health and CMV-seronegative. What was sequenced was PBMCs. The chain carries TRBV6-5 and TRBJ1-2, with D maybe TRBD1 (5 bases). For the CDR3, the DNA is TGTGCCAGCAGTTACTCGATCGGGGGTTACGGCTACACCTTC. It codes for CASSYSIGGYGYTF.